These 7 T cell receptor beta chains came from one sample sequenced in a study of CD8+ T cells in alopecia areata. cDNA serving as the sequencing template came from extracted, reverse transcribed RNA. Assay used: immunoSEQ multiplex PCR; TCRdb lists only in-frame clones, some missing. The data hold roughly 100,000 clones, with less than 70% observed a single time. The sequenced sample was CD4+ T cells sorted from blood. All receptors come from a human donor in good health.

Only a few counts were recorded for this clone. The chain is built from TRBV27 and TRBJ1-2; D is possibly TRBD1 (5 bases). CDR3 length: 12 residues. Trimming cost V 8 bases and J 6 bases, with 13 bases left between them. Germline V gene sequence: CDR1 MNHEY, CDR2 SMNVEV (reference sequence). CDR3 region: CASGTGPHGYTF. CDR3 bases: TGTGCCAGCGGAACAGGTCCTCATGGCTACACCTTC.

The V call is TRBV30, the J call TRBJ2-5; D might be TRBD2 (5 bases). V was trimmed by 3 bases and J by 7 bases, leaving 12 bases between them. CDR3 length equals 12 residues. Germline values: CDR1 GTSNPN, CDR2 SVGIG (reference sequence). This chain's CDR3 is CAWSPPRATQYF. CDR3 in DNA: TGTGCCTGGAGCCCCCCGCGGGCGACCCAGTACTTC. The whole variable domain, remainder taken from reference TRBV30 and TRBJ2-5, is SQTIHQWPATLVQPVGSPLSLECTVEGTSNPNLYWYRQAAGRGLQLLFYSVGIGQISSEVPQNLSASRPQDRQFILSSKKLLLSDSGFYLCAWSPPRATQYFGPGTRLLVL.

CDR3 bases: TGTGCCAGCAGCTTGGAAAGGGCGGGCGACATTCAGTACTTC. Translation: CASSLERAGDIQYF. This chain joins TRBV5-4 and TRBJ2-4; D perhaps matches TRBD2 (5 bases). Germline values: CDR1 SGHNT, CDR2 YYREEE (reference sequence). The CDR3 length is 14 residues. V was trimmed by 0 bases and J by 8 bases, leaving 12 bases between them.

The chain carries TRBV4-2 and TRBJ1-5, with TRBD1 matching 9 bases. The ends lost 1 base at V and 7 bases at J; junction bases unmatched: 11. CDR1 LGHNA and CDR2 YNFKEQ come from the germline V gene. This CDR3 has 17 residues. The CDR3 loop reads CASSQGIPQGAGQPQHF. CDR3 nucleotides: TGTGCCAGCAGCCAAGGGATACCACAGGGGGCTGGGCAGCCCCAGCATTTT.

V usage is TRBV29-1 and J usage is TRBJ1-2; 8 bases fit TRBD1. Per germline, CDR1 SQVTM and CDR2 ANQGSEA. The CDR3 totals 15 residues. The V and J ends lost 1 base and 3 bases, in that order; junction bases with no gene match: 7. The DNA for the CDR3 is TGCAGCGTTGAAGCCGCGGACAGGGTACACTATGGCTACACCTTC. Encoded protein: CSVEAADRVHYGYTF. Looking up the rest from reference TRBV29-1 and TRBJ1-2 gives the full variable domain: SAVISQKPSRDICQRGTSLTIQCQVDSQVTMMFWYRQQPGQSLTLIATANQGSEATYESGFVIDKFPISRPNLTFSTLTVSNMSPEDSSIYLCSVEAADRVHYGYTFGSGTRLTVV.

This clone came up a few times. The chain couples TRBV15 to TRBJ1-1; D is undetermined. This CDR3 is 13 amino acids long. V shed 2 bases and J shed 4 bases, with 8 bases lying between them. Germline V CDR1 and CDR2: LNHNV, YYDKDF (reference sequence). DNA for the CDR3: TGTGCCACCAGCAGACGGACGGCCACTGAAGCTTTCTTT. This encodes CATSRRTATEAFF.

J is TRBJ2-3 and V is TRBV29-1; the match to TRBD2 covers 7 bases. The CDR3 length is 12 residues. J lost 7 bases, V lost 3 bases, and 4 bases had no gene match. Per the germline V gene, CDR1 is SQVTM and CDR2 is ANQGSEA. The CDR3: CSVEGLLNTQYF. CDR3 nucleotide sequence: TGCAGCGTTGAGGGACTACTCAATACGCAGTATTTT.